These 11 T cell receptor beta chains originate from one sample sequenced in a study of cytomegalovirus exposure and HLA in healthy donors. The PCR contained 60 Vbeta and 13 Jbeta primers. Assay used: immunoSEQ multiplex PCR; TCRdb lists only in-frame clones, some missing. The sample includes 100,000 to 150,000 clones, 65% to 80% seen only once; the top ten take about 1.5%. Sequencing was done on a sample of PBMCs. The origin of the receptors is a woman aged 18-30 years in good health and CMV-seronegative.

This clone was detected only once. The rearrangement links TRBV28 to TRBJ2-7, with 12 bases aligning to TRBD2. The CDR3 sequence is 19 residues long. J gave up 7 bases and V 5 bases, and 21 bases lay outside the gene matches. Germline values: CDR1 MDHEN, CDR2 SYDVKM. Here the CDR3 DNA reads TGTGCCAGCAGTCCCACTCGACTAGCGGGAGTCCTTGCTGTTGGGGAGCAGTACTTC. Encoded protein: CASSPTRLAGVLAVGEQYF.

This clone occurred once. The V and J genes are TRBV20-1 and TRBJ1-1, with a possible D match to TRBD1 (6 bases). Between the trimmed V and J ends, which lost 5 bases and 4 bases, there was a span of 8 bases. In germline, CDR1 is DFQATT, CDR2 SNEGSKA (reference sequence). This CDR3 region has 11 residues. The CDR3 spells CSAYRATEAFF. CDR3 nucleotides: TGCAGTGCTTACAGGGCCACTGAAGCTTTCTTT.

The J gene is TRBJ1-2, the V gene TRBV27; 7 positions agree with TRBD1. Germline trimming cut 4 bases from V and 3 bases from J; bases unmatched to any gene: 8. This CDR3 region has 15 residues. Looked up from germline, CDR1 is MNHEY and CDR2 is SMNVEV (reference sequence). This CDR3 is CASSSDRDEDYGYTF. As DNA, the CDR3 is TGTGCCAGCAGTTCAGACAGGGACGAAGACTATGGCTACACCTTC.

V usage is TRBV6-6 and J usage is TRBJ1-2; D ambiguous. This CDR3 has 13 residues. Trimming stripped 5 bases from V and 10 bases from J, with 17 bases between. CDR1 and CDR2 from the germline V gene are MNHNY and SVGAGI (reference sequence). The CDR3 nucleotides read TGTGCCAGCAGTCCGATCGAGGCTGTCCCCTACACCTTC. Its protein is CASSPIEAVPYTF.

The chain uses TRBV7-9 and TRBJ2-5; possible D gene TRBD2, 5 bases. This CDR3 region has 14 residues. CDR1 is SEHNR and CDR2 is FQNEAQ in the germline V gene (reference sequence). The germline V and J ends were trimmed by 6 bases and 5 bases, with 16 bases remaining between them. The DNA for the CDR3 is TGTGCCAGCAGTCCGGGGATGGCGTGGGAGACCCAGTACTTC. Translated, it gives CASSPGMAWETQYF.

This clone came up a few times. This chain links TRBV4-2 with TRBJ1-5, with 7 bases identical to TRBD1. V shed 1 base and J 3 bases; nucleotides not matched to a gene: 9. CDR1 and CDR2 (germline): LGHNA, YNFKEQ. This CDR3 spans 17 amino acids. CDR3: CASSQAAGQRHNQPQHF. The CDR3 nucleotides are TGTGCCAGCAGCCAAGCCGCGGGACAGCGACACAATCAGCCCCAGCATTTT.

This sequence joins TRBV29-1 and TRBJ1-2; 9 bases are shared with TRBD1. This CDR3 spans 15 amino acids. Germline V gene lookup returns CDR1 SQVTM and CDR2 ANQGSEA. V shed 0 bases, J shed 7 bases, and the junction held 9 bases outside the gene matches. The DNA of the CDR3 is TGCAGCGTTGAAGATCCGGGGACAGGGCAGGGTGGCTACACCTTC. Translation: CSVEDPGTGQGGYTF.

The chain couples TRBV10-3 to TRBJ1-2; D gene ambiguous. CDR3 length equals 13 residues. Trimming stripped 4 bases from V and 8 bases from J, with 14 bases between. In germline, CDR1 is ENHRY, CDR2 SYGVKD. As DNA, the CDR3 is TGTGCCATCAGTGGAGGGCAGGCCGAGGGCTACACCTTC. Its translation is CAISGGQAEGYTF.

V and J are TRBV27 and TRBJ1-1; D may be TRBD1 (5 bases). Germline V CDR1 and CDR2: MNHEY, SMNVEV (reference sequence). Trimming shortened V by 3 bases and J by 1 base, and 12 bases separated the two germline ends. CDR3 length: 15 amino acids. CDR3 coding DNA: TGTGCCAGCAGTTTCCATGCAGGGCAGAACACTGAAGCTTTCTTT. It encodes CASSFHAGQNTEAFF.

The chain couples TRBV5-1 to TRBJ2-3, with TRBD2 identical over 8 bases. This CDR3 spans 18 amino acids. J gave up 1 base and V 1 base, and 11 bases lay outside the gene matches. Germline V CDR1 and CDR2: SGHRS, YFSETQ. DNA for the CDR3: TGCGCCAGCAGCTTGAAGGTCGTACCAGCGGGAGGCACAGATACGCAGTATTTT. The encoded protein is CASSLKVVPAGGTDTQYF. The full variable domain, with the rest looked up from reference TRBV5-1 and TRBJ2-3, is KAGVTQTPRYLIKTRGQQVTLSCSPISGHRSVSWYQQTPGQGLQFLFEYFSETQRNKGNFPGRFSGRQFSNSRSEMNVSTLELGDSALYLCASSLKVVPAGGTDTQYFGPGTRLTVL.

In DNA, the CDR3 is TGTGCCAGCAGCGTTCAGTCTGGGGCCAACGTCCTGACTTTC. As protein: CASSVQSGANVLTF. This chain links TRBV9 with TRBJ2-6, with D unclear. From germline, CDR1 is SGDLS and CDR2 YYNGEE. CDR3 size: 14 residues. The V and J ends lost 2 bases and 1 base respectively, with 4 bases between them.